Following are 4 T cell receptor beta chains from one sample sequenced in a study of blood T cell repertoires in COVID-19. Only in-frame clones appear in the TCRdb table, and some are missing; sequencing was by immunoSEQ multiplex PCR. The sample shows roughly 220,000 clones, around 88% of them seen only once. The specimen was PBMCs or T cells enriched from blood (not recorded which). Receptor source: a woman aged 45-65 years with acute COVID-19.

J is TRBJ2-2 and V is TRBV3-1 (or the pseudogene TRBV3-2); weak D call: TRBD2 (7 bases). Germline lookup yields CDR1 LGHDT and CDR2 YNNKEL (reference sequence). Trimming stripped 5 bases from V and 7 bases from J, with 20 bases between. CDR3 length: 16 amino acids. CDR3 residues: CASSFAGAGVGGELFF. Here the CDR3 DNA reads TGTGCCAGCAGCTTCGCAGGGGCGGGAGTTGGCGGGGAGCTGTTTTTT.

This sequence joins TRBV27 and TRBJ2-1, with 9 bases matching TRBD2. This CDR3 has 17 amino acids. Germline-derived CDR1 and CDR2 are MNHEY and SMNVEV (reference sequence). Losses at the gene ends were 3 bases for V and 0 bases for J; bases not matched to a gene: 6. Here the CDR3 DNA reads TGTGCCAGCAGTTTCAGGAGCGGGAGGAGCTCCTACAATGAGCAGTTCTTC. It is translated as CASSFRSGRSSYNEQFF.

The CDR3 loop is CASSQGAAFYGYTF. The CDR3 DNA reads as TGCGCCAGCAGCCAAGGGGCAGCTTTCTATGGCTACACCTTC. This chain uses TRBV4-3 with TRBJ1-2; the D is unclear. The CDR3 loop spans 14 amino acids. Germline V gene sequence: CDR1 LGHNA, CDR2 YSLEER. The V gene lost 1 base and the J gene lost 4 bases, with 10 bases spanning the gap.

The gene calls are TRBV28 and TRBJ1-4; D may be TRBD1 (6 bases). This CDR3 has 14 amino acids. Germline CDR1 is MDHEN and CDR2 is SYDVKM. The germline V and J ends were trimmed by 2 bases and 4 bases, with 8 bases remaining between them. The CDR3 DNA sequence: TGTGCCAGCAGTTTAGGGGGCGGTAATGAAAAACTGTTTTTT. Translated, it gives CASSLGGGNEKLFF. The variable domain in full, with the rest retrieved from reference TRBV28 and TRBJ1-4, is DVKVTQSSRYLVKRTGEKVFLECVQDMDHENMFWYRQDPGLGLRLIYFSYDVKMKEKGDIPEGYSVSREKKERFSLILESASTNQTSMYLCASSLGGGNEKLFFGSGTQLSVL.